The following is a T cell receptor beta chain sequence with its context. The antigen remains unidentified. The CDR3 end lies 3 residues beyond the end of the read and is filled in from the germline J gene. This entry belongs to a study of T cells in women clearing cervical HPV infection. Produced via immunoSEQ multiplex PCR; TCRdb's table is partial and in-frame only. The sample totals tens of thousands of clones. The study, taken as a whole, reports: A classifier using richness and V gene abundances reached an AUC of around 0.83. CIN3+ cases had significantly higher TCR richness than controls; evenness did not differ.

The CDR3 is 12 residues long. The V gene lost 2 bases and the J gene lost 6 bases, with 9 bases spanning the gap. Germline CDR1 reads SGHNT; CDR2 reads YYREEE (reference sequence). What was sequenced was blood buffy coat. The source is a woman aged 18-70 years with a cervical HPV16 infection that either progressed to CIN3+ or cleared (not recorded which). The chain employs TRBV5-4 and TRBJ2-7, with a possible D match to TRBD1 (5 bases). The CDR3 protein is CASSLGVSEQYF. The sequenced part of the CDR3 DNA is TGTGCCAGCAGCTTAGGGGTGTCCGAG.